Sequencing of this T cell receptor beta chain was carried out in a study of shared clonotypes between healthy human individuals. Study observations and caveats: Clonotypes that were shared across a handful of donors made up roughly 5% of naive CD4 clonotypes. Unshared clonotypes carried lower generation probabilities than those common to all four donors.

This clone has only one observation. Its matching antigen is unknown. V trimming: 5 bases; J trimming: 6 bases; junction bases outside the gene matches: 10. Germline V CDR1 and CDR2: LNHDA, SQIVND (reference sequence). The CDR3 totals 15 residues. Deep was the level at which the assay was run. Tens of thousands of T cell genomes (approximately 180 ng DNA) went into each sorted-subset replicate. Sequenced by immunoSEQ multiplex PCR; TCRdb stores in-frame clones only, minus some. The sample holds roughly 1.5 million clones, approximately 98% seen once. V gene TRBV19 combines with J gene TRBJ2-1; 7 bases map to TRBD2. The source material was naive CD4+ T cells sorted from blood. Stated subset: CD45RA+ positively selected. The sequence came from a man aged 25-45 years in good health. CDR3 amino acids: CASSQRLGGSNEQFF. The CDR3 DNA follows: TGTGCCAGTAGTCAGCGACTCGGCGGGAGCAATGAGCAGTTCTTC.